This T cell receptor beta chain comes out of a study of CXCR3-negative and CXCR3-positive naive CD8 T cells. CDR3 length: 13 amino acids. Per germline, CDR1 KGHDR and CDR2 SFDVKD. cDNA libraries for TRB were generated by 5' RACE incorporating UMI labels. Following a re-call of the 5' RACE reads, TCRdb has one entry per CDR3 protein and lacks DNA. The sample has 130,000 or so distinct CDR3 sequences; the top ten hold just under 0.5%. Naive CD8+ T lymphocytes were specified as CD45RO-CCR7+CD27+CD95-. Sequenced: naive CXCR3- CD8+ T cells from blood. Subset specified: CD45RO-CCR7+CD27+CD95- naive CD8+ T cells lacking CXCR3 (TNR3-). This clonotype was sampled from a human donor in good health. Some clones in this sample may be carry-over from other donors' samples. The chain combines TRBV24-1 with TRBJ1-1; TCRdb lists TRBD1, though no DNA is available to test this call. The CDR3 sequence: CEEGEDSDTEAFF.